This T cell receptor (beta chain) derives from a study of OX40 agonist ivuxolimab in advanced cancers. The overall study: Patients were given ivuxolimab, an antibody that agonizes OX40 (CD134). Partial responses were observed in three patients, of whom one had hepatocellular carcinoma and two had cutaneous melanoma.

Trimming took off 2 bases at V and 3 bases at J, with 10 bases between the two ends. The CDR3 consists of 14 residues. Germline V gene data show CDR1 as SEHNR and CDR2 as FQNEAQ (reference sequence). Profiling relied on immunoSEQ multiplex PCR, and the TCRdb table lists in-frame clones only, not all of them. Found here are 80,000 or so clones, more than 70% of them singletons; the top ten hold roughly 0.18%. This clone has a handful of counts. The sequence was obtained from an adult with an advanced solid tumor such as melanoma, head and neck, liver or kidney cancer. Sequencing was performed on CD4+ or CD8+ T cells sorted from blood, taken in a trial of the OX40 agonist ivuxolimab. The chain recombines TRBV7-9 with TRBJ1-1; D unclear. CDR3 nucleotides: TGTGCCAGCAGCTTAAGTAGAGGGTACACTGAAGCTTTCTTT. It encodes CASSLSRGYTEAFF.